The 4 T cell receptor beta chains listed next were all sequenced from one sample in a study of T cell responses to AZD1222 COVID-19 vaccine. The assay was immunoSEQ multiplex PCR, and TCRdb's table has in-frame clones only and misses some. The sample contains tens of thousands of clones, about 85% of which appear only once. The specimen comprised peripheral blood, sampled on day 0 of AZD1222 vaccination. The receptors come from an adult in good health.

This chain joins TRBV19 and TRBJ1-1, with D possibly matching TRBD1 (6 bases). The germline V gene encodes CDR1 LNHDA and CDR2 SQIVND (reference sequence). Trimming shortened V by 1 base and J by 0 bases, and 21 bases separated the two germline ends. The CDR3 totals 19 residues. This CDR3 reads CASSIASSPGDRMNTEAFF. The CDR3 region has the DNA TGTGCCAGTAGTATAGCGTCAAGTCCAGGGGATCGGATGAACACTGAAGCTTTCTTT.

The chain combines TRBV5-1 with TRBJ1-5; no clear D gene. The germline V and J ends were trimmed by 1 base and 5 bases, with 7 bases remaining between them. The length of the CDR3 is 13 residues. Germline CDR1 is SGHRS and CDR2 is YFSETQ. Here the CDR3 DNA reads TGCGCCAGCAGCTTGTCTGGGTATCAGCCCCAGCATTTT. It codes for CASSLSGYQPQHF.

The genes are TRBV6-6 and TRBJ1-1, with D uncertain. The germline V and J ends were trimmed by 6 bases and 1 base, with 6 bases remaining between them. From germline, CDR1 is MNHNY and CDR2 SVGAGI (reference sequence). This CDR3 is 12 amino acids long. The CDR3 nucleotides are TGTGCCAGCAGCACCTCGAACACTGAAGCTTTCTTT. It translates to CASSTSNTEAFF.

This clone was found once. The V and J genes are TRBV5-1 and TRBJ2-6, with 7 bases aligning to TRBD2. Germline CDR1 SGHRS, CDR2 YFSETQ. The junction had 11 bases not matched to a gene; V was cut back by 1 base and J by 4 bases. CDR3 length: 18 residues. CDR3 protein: CASSLTLTGGSGANVLTF. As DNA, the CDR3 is TGCGCCAGCAGCTTGACTCTTACGGGAGGCTCGGGGGCCAACGTCCTGACTTTC.